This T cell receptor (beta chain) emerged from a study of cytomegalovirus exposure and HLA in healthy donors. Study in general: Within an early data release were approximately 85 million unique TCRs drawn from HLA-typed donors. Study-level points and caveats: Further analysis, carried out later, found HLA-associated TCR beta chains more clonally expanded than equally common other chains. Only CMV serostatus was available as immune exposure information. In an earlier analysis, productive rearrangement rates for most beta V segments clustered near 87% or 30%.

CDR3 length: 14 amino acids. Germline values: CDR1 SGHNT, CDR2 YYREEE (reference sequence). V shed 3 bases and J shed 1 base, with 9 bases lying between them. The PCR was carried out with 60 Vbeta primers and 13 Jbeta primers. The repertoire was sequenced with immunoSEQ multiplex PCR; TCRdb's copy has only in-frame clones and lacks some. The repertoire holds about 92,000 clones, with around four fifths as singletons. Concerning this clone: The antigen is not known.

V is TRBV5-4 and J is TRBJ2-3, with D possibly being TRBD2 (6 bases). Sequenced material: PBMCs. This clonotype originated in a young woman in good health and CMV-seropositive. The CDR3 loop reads CASSSSSGTDTQYF. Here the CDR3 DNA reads TGTGCCAGCAGCTCCTCTAGCGGCACAGATACGCAGTATTTT.